The sequence of this T cell receptor beta chain was determined in a study of control samples from healthy donors and cancer patients. With 5 bases removed from V and 5 bases from J, the gap between germline ends came to 16 bases. The germline CDR1 and CDR2 sequences are KGHSH and LQKENI. The CDR3 totals 16 residues. TCRdb's table, derived via immunoSEQ multiplex PCR, lists solely in-frame clones and lacks some. Of about 120,000 clones in the sample, 80% to 90% were seen once. Specimen: blood. This TCR derives from a man aged 30 to 45 in good health. The V and J genes are TRBV18 and TRBJ1-6, with D unresolved. As DNA, the CDR3 is TGTGCCAGCTCATTTTCCGGACTTACCGATAATTCACCCCTCCACTTT. This translates into CASSFSGLTDNSPLHF.